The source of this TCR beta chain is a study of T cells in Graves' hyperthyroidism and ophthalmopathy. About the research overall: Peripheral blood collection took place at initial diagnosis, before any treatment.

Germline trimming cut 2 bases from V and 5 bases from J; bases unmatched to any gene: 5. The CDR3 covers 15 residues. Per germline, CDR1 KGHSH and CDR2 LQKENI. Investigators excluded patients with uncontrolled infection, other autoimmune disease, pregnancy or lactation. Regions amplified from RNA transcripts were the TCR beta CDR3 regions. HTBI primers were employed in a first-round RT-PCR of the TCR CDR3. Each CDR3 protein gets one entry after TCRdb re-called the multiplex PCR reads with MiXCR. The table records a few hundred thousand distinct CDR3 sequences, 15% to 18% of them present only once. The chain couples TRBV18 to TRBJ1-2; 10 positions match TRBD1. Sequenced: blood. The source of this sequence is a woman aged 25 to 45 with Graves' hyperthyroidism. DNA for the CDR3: TGTGCCAGCTCACCATTTGGGACAGGGGAGTATGGCTACACCTTC. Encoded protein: CASSPFGTGEYGYTF.